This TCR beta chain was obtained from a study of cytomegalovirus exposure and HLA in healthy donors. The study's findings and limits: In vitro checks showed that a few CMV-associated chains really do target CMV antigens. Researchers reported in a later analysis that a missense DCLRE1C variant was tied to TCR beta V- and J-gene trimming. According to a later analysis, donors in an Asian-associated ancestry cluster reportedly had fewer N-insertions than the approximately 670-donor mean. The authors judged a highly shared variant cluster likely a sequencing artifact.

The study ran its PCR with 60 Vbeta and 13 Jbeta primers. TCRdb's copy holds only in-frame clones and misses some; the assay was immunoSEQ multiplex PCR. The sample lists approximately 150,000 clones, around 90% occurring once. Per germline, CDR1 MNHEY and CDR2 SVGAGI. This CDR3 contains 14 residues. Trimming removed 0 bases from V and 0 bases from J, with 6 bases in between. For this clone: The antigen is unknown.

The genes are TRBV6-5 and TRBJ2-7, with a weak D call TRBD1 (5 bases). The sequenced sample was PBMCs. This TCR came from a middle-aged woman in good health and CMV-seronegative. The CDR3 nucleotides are TGTGCCAGCAGTTACTCAAGGGGCTCCTACGAGCAGTACTTC. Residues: CASSYSRGSYEQYF.